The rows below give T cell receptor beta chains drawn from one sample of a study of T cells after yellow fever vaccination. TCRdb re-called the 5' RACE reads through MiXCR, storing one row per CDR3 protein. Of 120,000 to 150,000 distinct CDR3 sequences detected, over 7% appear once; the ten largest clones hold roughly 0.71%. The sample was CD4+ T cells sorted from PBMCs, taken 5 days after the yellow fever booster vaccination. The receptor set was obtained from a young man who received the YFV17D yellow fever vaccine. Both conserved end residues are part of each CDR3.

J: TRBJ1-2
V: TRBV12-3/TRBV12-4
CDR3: CASSQSGQATYGYTF

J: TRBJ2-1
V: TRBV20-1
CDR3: CSARDRRLAGAGSYNEQFF

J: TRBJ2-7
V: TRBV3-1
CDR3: CASSRGTTYEQYF

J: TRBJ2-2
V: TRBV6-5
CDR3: CASSYRTGANTGELFF

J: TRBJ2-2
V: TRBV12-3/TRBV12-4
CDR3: CASTHGTGRTGELFF

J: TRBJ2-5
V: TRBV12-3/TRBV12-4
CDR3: CASRPDMRIQETQYF

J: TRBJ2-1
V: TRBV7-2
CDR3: CASSQRGGDEQFF

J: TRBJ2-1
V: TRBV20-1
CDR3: CSGTDLPSVGYNEQFF

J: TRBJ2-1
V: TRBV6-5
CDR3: CASSERERSFF

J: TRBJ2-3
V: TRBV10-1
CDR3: CASSLDAGAQYF

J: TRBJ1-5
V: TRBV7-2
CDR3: CASSVYNQPQHF

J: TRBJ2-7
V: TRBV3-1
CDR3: CASSQSLRPYEQYF

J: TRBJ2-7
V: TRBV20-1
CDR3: CSASPPGQGYEQYF

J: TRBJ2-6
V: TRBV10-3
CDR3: CAISAGTGAHSGANVLTF

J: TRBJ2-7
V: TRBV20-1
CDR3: CSPRDRVNPYEQYF

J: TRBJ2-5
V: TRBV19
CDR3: CASTSDPAQETQYF

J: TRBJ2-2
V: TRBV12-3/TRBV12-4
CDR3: CASSPGAGEGGELFF

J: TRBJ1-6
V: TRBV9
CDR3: CASSVGESYRLGSPLHF

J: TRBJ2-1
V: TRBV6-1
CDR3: CASRRLEDLGEQFF

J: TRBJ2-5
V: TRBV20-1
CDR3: CSASGESQYF

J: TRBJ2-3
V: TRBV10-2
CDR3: CASSQASGHTDTQYF

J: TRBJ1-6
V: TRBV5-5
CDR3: CASSLEGGAYSPLHF

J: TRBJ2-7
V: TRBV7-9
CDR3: CASVADSYEQYF

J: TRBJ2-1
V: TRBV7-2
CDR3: CASSWTGTRGINEQFF

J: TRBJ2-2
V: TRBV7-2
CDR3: CASRRGGGSQNTGELFF

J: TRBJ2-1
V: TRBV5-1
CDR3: CASSSGMSYNEQFF

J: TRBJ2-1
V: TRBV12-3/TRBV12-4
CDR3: CASSRDLGEQFF

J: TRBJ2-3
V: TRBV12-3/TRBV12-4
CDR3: CASSSTSGGPDTQYF

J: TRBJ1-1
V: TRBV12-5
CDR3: CASHRVGTEAFF